The 8 T cell receptor beta chains below come from one sample, sequenced in a study of blood T cell repertoires in COVID-19. TCRdb keeps only in-frame clones here, not all; method: immunoSEQ multiplex PCR. There are some 99,000 clones in the sample; 80% to 90% occur only once, and approximately 7.9% lies in the top ten. Material: peripheral blood. Receptors were obtained from a woman at least 80 years old with active or convalescent COVID-19.

This clone was seen only once. The chain is built from TRBV24-1 and TRBJ2-3; 8 bases match TRBD2. The J segment lost 5 bases and the V segment lost 3 bases, leaving 12 bases of the junction unmatched. Germline V gene data show CDR1 as KGHDR and CDR2 as SFDVKD. The CDR3 contains 17 residues. The CDR3 is CATSDPLAGRAGDTQYF. The CDR3 nucleotides are TGTGCCACCAGTGATCCCCTAGCCGGGAGGGCCGGAGATACGCAGTATTTT.

This chain uses TRBV6-5 with TRBJ2-1; 11 nucleotides align to TRBD2. The CDR3 extends over 15 amino acids. V was clipped by 4 bases and J by 8 bases; unmatched bases: 7. Germline CDR1 is MNHEY and CDR2 is SVGAGI. CDR3 sequence reads: CASSSSSGRRDEQFF. In nucleotides, the CDR3 is TGTGCCAGCAGTTCCTCTAGCGGGAGGAGGGATGAGCAGTTCTTC.

J is TRBJ2-7 and V is TRBV5-1; D not certain. Germline assignment: CDR1 SGHRS and CDR2 YFSETQ. The CDR3 contains 13 residues. V shed 0 bases and J shed 6 bases, with 10 bases lying between them. CDR3 nucleotides: TGCGCCAGCAGCTTGGCTTGGGCGCGCGAGCAGTACTTC. Translation gives CASSLAWAREQYF.

The CDR3 protein is CASSLVGRRTDTQYF. CDR3 in DNA: TGTGCCAGCAGCTTAGTCGGGAGGCGCACAGATACGCAGTATTTT. This sequence joins TRBV7-9 and TRBJ2-3; 7 bases line up with TRBD2. J was trimmed by 1 base and V by 1 base; bases with no gene match: 2. The V gene's germline CDR1 is SEHNR and CDR2 FQNEAQ (reference sequence). This CDR3 contains 15 residues.

This clone was seen a few times. V and J are TRBV28 and TRBJ1-2, with D possibly being TRBD1 (6 bases). Trimming removed 5 bases at V and 4 bases at J, with 17 bases between. Germline assignment: CDR1 MDHEN and CDR2 SYDVKM. The CDR3 extends over 15 amino acids. CDR3 sequence reads: CASSIPQGRGYGYTF. CDR3 nucleotides: TGTGCCAGCAGTATACCACAGGGACGAGGCTATGGCTACACCTTC.

The sample holds one count of this clone. The V gene is TRBV28, the J gene TRBJ1-2; 7 bases align to TRBD1. Per germline, CDR1 MDHEN and CDR2 SYDVKM. The length of the CDR3 is 16 residues. V gave up 1 base and J gave up 2 bases; unmatched junction bases: 7. The CDR3 DNA reads as TGTGCCAGCAGTTTATCCCCGGGACAGACCAACTATGGCTACACCTTC. Its protein is CASSLSPGQTNYGYTF.

This chain uses TRBV9 with TRBJ2-7; 10 positions match TRBD2. V was pared by 0 bases and J by 2 bases, with 5 bases of the junction left unmatched. CDR1 is SGDLS, CDR2 YYNGEE, per germline. The CDR3 has 16 amino acids. CDR3 amino acids: CASSVGAGGGAYEQYF. CDR3 coding DNA: TGTGCCAGCAGCGTAGGAGCGGGAGGGGGCGCCTACGAGCAGTACTTC.

This chain links TRBV6-1 with TRBJ2-4; possible D gene TRBD1, 6 bases. Trimming cost V 0 bases and J 0 bases, with 15 bases left between them. This CDR3 has 18 residues. Per germline, CDR1 MNHNS and CDR2 SASEGT. CDR3 nucleotides: TGTGCCAGCAGTGAAGCCCTTGACAGGAGGCTAGCCAAAAACATTCAGTACTTC. Its protein product is CASSEALDRRLAKNIQYF.